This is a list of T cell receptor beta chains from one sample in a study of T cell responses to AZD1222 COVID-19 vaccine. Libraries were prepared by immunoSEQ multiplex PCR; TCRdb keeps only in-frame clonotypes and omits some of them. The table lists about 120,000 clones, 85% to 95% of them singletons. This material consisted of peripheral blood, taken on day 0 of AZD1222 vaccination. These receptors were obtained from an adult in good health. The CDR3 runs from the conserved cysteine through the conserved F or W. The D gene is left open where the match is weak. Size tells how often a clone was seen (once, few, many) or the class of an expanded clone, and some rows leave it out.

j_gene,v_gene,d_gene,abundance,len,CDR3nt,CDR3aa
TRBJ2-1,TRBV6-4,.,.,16,TGTGCCAGCAGTGACTCGAGGAAGTCGGGCCTGAATGAGCAGTTCTTC,CASSDSRKSGLNEQFF
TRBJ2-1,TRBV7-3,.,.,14,TGTGCCAGCAGCTTAAAGGCTGGGATCGATGAGCAGTTCTTC,CASSLKAGIDEQFF
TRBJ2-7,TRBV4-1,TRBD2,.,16,TGCGCCAGCAGCCAACCCGGACTAGCGGGATCCTACGAGCAGTACTTC,CASSQPGLAGSYEQYF
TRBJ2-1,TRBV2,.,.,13,TGTGCCAGCAGCGAGTCGCGACCCAATGAGCAGTTCTTC,CASSESRPNEQFF
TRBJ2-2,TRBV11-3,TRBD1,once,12,TGTGCCAGCCGGACAGGAACCGGGGAGCTGTTTTTT,CASRTGTGELFF
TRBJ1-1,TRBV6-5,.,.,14,TGTGCCAGCCGAAACGACCATCGGGGCACTGAAGCTTTCTTT,CASRNDHRGTEAFF
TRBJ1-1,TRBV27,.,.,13,TGTGCCAGCAGTTTTGGGGGTTACACTGAAGCTTTCTTT,CASSFGGYTEAFF
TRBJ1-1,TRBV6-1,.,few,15,TGTGCCAGCAGTGAAGTGAAGACAGGGAACACTGAAGCTTTCTTT,CASSEVKTGNTEAFF
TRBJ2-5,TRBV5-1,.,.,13,TGCGCCAGCAGCTTGGTACTGGGTGAGACCCAGTACTTC,CASSLVLGETQYF
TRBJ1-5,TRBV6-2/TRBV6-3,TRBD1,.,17,TGTGCCAGCAGTTACGTTGGGGCAGGGGGCGGCGATCAGCCCCAGCATTTT,CASSYVGAGGGDQPQHF
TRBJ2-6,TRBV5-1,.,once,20,TGCGCCAGCAGCTCGTTCCGTAGACAGGTACAGAAACCTGGGGCCAACGTCCTGACTTTC,CASSSFRRQVQKPGANVLTF
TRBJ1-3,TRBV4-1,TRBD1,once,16,TGCGCCAGCAGCCAAGGCGGACAGGGGTTTGGAAACACCATATATTTT,CASSQGGQGFGNTIYF
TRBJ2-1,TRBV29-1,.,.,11,TGCAGCTTGAGAAGACAAGGTGAGCAGTTCTTC,CSLRRQGEQFF
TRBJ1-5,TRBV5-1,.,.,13,TGCGCCAGCAGCTTGGAGGGGGGTCAGCCCCAGCATTTT,CASSLEGGQPQHF
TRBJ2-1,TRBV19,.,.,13,TGTGCCAGTTGCCAGTCAAATTACAATGAGCAGTTCTTC,CASCQSNYNEQFF
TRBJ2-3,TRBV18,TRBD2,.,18,TGTGCCAGCTCACCCACCGGACTAGCGGGAGGAGAAACAGATACGCAGTATTTT,CASSPTGLAGGETDTQYF
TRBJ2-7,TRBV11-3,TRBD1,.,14,TGTGCCAGCAGCCCCTGGACAGGATCTTACGAGCAGTACTTC,CASSPWTGSYEQYF
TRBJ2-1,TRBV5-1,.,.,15,TGCGCCAGCAGCTTCCTCTCGGACTCCTACAATGAGCAGTTCTTC,CASSFLSDSYNEQFF
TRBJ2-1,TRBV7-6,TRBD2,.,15,TGTGCCAGCAGCTTACCCCGGACTAGCGGCAATGAGCAGTTCTTC,CASSLPRTSGNEQFF
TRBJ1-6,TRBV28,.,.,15,TGTGCCAGCAGTCAAAGGGGGGGGAGTAATTCACCCCTCCACTTT,CASSQRGGSNSPLHF
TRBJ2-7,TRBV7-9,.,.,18,TGTGCCAGCAGCTCAACCTCAATTGGCGCCTCAAAGACCTACGAGCAGTACTTC,CASSSTSIGASKTYEQYF
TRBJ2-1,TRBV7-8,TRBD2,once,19,TGTGCCAGCAGCCCCTGGGACAGAAAACTAGCGGGAGTAGGCAATGAGCAGTTCTTC,CASSPWDRKLAGVGNEQFF
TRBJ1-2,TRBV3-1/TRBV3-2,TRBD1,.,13,TGTGCCAGCAGCCTGGACAGGGGCTATGGCTACACCTTC,CASSLDRGYGYTF
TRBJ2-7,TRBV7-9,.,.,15,TGTGCCAGCAGCTTATTCGCAGGGCCTCCCTACGAGCAGTACTTC,CASSLFAGPPYEQYF
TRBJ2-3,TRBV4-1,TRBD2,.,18,TGCGCCAGCAGCCAGGCTCGCACTACTAGCGGGAGCACAGATACGCAGTATTTT,CASSQARTTSGSTDTQYF
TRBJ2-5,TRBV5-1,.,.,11,TGCGCCAGCAGCTTAGAAGAGACCCAGTACTTC,CASSLEETQYF
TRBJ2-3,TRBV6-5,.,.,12,TGTGCCGTCGGAACCTCCACAGATACGCAGTATTTT,CAVGTSTDTQYF
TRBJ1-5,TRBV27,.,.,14,TGTGCCAGCAGTTCATGGCAGGCCAATCAGCCCCAGCATTTT,CASSSWQANQPQHF
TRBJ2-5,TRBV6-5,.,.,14,TGTGCCAGCAGTTACTCGGGCAGGGCGGAGACCCAGTACTTC,CASSYSGRAETQYF
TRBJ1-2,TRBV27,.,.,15,TGTGCCAGCAGTTCGCGATCCCCCGCGGTCTATGGCTACACCTTC,CASSSRSPAVYGYTF
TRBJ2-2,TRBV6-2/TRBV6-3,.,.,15,TGTGCCAGCAGTATTACCGGGACATTCACCGGGGAGCTGTTTTTT,CASSITGTFTGELFF
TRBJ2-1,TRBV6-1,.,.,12,TGTGCCAGCAGCCGACCGGGATATGAGCAGTTCTTC,CASSRPGYEQFF
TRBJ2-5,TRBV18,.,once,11,TGTGCCAGCTCACACCAAGAGACCCAGTACTTC,CASSHQETQYF
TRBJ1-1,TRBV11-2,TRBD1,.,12,TGTGCCAGCAGCCCTAACAGGGGCCGCTATCGCTTT,CASSPNRGRYRF
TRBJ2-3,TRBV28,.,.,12,TGTGCCAGCGGGGACCGCACAGATACGCAGTATTTT,CASGDRTDTQYF
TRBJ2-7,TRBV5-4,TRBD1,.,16,TGTGCCAGCAGTGACCCCAGGGGGATACTCAAAACGGAGCAGTACTTC,CASSDPRGILKTEQYF
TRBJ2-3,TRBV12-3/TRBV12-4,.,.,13,TGTGCCAGCAGTTTGGACTGGGCAGATACGCAGTATTTT,CASSLDWADTQYF
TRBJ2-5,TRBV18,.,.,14,TGTGCCAGCTCACCTCCGACAGGACAAGAGACCCAGTACTTC,CASSPPTGQETQYF
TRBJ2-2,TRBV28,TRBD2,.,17,TGTGCCAGCAGTTTCAATTCGGGGACTAGGGTATACGGGGAGCTGTTTTTT,CASSFNSGTRVYGELFF
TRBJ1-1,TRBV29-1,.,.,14,TGCAGCGTTGAAGTAGGGCAGTTAACCCTAGGAGCTTTCTTT,CSVEVGQLTLGAFF
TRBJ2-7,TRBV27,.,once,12,TGTGCCAGCAGTTTTTGGGGTAGGGAGCAGTACTTC,CASSFWGREQYF
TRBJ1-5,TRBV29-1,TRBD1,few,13,TGCAGCGTGGGACAGGGGGCAGCTCAGCCCCAGCATTTT,CSVGQGAAQPQHF